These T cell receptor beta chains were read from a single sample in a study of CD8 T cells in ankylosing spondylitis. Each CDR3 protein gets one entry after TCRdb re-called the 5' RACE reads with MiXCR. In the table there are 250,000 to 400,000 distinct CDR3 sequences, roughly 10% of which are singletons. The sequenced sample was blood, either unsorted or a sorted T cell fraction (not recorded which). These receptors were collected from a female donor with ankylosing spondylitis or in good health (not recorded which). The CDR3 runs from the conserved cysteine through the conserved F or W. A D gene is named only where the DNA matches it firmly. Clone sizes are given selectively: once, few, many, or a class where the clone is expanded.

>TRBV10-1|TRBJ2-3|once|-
TGCGCCAGCAGCCCAGCAGTGTTTTCAGATACGCAGTATTTT
CASSPAVFSDTQYF
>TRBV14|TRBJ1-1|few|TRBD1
TGTGCCAGCAGCCAAGATCTTGGACAGGGTATTATGAACACTGAAGCTTTCTTT
CASSQDLGQGIMNTEAFF
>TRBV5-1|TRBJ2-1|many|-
TGCGCCAGCAGCTTGGAGGAGGCTATCTACAATGAGCAGTTCTTC
CASSLEEAIYNEQFF
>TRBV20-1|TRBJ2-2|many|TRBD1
TGCAGTGCTTCTGACCTTCCGGGACAGCCGAACACCGGGGAGCTGTTTTTT
CSASDLPGQPNTGELFF
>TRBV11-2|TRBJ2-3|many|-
TGTGCCAGCAGCTTAGATGGGTTGACGAGCACAGATACGCAGTATTTT
CASSLDGLTSTDTQYF
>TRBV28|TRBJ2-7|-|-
TGTGCCAGCAACAGGGTGGGGTACGAGCAGTACTTC
CASNRVGYEQYF
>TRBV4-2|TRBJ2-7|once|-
TGTGCCAGCAGCCAAGAAGTTAGCCGGGGCTACGAGCAGTACTTC
CASSQEVSRGYEQYF
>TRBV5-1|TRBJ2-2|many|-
TGCGCCAGCAGCGGGGTGCTGAACACCGGGGAGCTGTTTTTT
CASSGVLNTGELFF
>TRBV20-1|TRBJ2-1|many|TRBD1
TGCAGTGCAACCATACTCGGACAGGGGAGGAATGAGCAGTTCTTC
CSATILGQGRNEQFF
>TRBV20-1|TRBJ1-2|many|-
TGCACCCCGGCAGGGGCCGGCTACACCTTC
CTPAGAGYTF
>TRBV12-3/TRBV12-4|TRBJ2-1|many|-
TGTGCCAGCAGTTTAACAGGGACCGGTGAGCAGTTCTTC
CASSLTGTGEQFF
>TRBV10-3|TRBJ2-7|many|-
TGTGCCATCAGTGAAGGTGGGGACTACGAGCAGTACTTC
CAISEGGDYEQYF
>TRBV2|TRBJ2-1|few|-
TGTGCCAGCACCCTCAGCAATGAGCAGTTCTTC
CASTLSNEQFF
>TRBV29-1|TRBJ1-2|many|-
TGCAGCGCCCTTGGGGGAGGTGGCTACACCTTC
CSALGGGGYTF
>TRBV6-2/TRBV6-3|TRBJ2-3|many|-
TGTGCCAGCAGTTATCAGGGGCGGGATACGCAGTATTTT
CASSYQGRDTQYF
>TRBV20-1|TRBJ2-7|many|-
TGCAGTGCTAACTTGGGGGCCAACGAGCAGTACTTC
CSANLGANEQYF
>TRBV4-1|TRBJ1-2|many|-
TGCGCCAGCAGCCAAGAGGACTGGACAGATCCTTATGGCTACACCTTC
CASSQEDWTDPYGYTF
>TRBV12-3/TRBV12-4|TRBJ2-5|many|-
TGTGCCAGCAGTACCGGGACCCTACAGACCCAGTACTTC
CASSTGTLQTQYF
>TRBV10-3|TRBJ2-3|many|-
TGTGCCATCAGTGAGTCAAGAGATACGCAGTATTTT
CAISESRDTQYF
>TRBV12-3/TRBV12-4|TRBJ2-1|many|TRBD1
TGTGCCAGCTCCCTTGGGGCAGGGGGCGGGAATGAGCAGTTCTTC
CASSLGAGGGNEQFF
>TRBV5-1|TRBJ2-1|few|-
TGCGCCAGCGCCGTGGGACGGCCGTACAATGAGCAGTTCTTC
CASAVGRPYNEQFF
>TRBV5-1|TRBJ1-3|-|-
TGCGCCAGCAGCTCGGACGGGTCTTACTCTGGAAACACCATATATTTT
CASSSDGSYSGNTIYF
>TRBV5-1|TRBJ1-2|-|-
TGCGCCAGCAGGGTGGCCGGGATTAACTATGGCTACACCTTC
CASRVAGINYGYTF
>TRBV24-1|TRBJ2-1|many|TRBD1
TGTGCCACCAGTGGGGACAGTCACTACAATGAGCAGTTCTTC
CATSGDSHYNEQFF
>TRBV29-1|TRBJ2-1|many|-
TGCAGCGTTGAGCAGGGACTCGCAGGGGATGAGCAGTTCTTC
CSVEQGLAGDEQFF
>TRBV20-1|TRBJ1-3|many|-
TGCAGTCTCAGCCTGGGCTCTCGAAACACCATATATTTT
CSLSLGSRNTIYF
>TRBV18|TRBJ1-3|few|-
TGTGCCAGCTCAGAGAGCTCTGGAAACACCATATATTTT
CASSESSGNTIYF
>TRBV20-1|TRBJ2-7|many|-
TGCAGTGCTAGACACCCACAAAAACCAACCTACGAGCAGTACTTC
CSARHPQKPTYEQYF
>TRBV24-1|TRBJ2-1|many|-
TGTGCCACCAGTGATCTCTCACTCAATGAGCAGTTCTTC
CATSDLSLNEQFF
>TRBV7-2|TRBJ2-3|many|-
TGTGCCAGCAGCGCGGGTATCACAGATACGCAGTATTTT
CASSAGITDTQYF
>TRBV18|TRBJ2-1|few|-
TGTGCCAGCTCTGGCCTAGCCCCGACAGGTGAGCAGTTCTTC
CASSGLAPTGEQFF
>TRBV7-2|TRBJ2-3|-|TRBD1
TGTGCCAGCAGCGTCAGGGGGCGTTCGGGCACAGATACGCAGTATTTT
CASSVRGRSGTDTQYF
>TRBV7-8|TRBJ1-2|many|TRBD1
TGTGCCAGCAGCTTAGAACTACTAGGGGACAGGGTTGGCTATGGCTACACCTTC
CASSLELLGDRVGYGYTF
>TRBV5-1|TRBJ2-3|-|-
TGCGCCAGCAGCTTAGCCCCCCCAGATACGCAGTATTTT
CASSLAPPDTQYF
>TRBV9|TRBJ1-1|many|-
TGTGCCAGCAGCGTAGGGGGGCAGTTGAAAACTGAAGCTTTCTTT
CASSVGGQLKTEAFF
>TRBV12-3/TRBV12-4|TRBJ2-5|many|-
TGTGCCAGCAGTTGGCAGGGAGGACCAGAGACCCAGTACTTC
CASSWQGGPETQYF
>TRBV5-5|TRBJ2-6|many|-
TGTGCCAGCAGCTTTTCCATCTCTGGGGCCAACGTCCTGACTTTC
CASSFSISGANVLTF
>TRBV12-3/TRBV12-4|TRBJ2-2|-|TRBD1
TGTGCCAGCAGCTACGGGGACAGGAGACACACCGGGGAGCTGTTTTTT
CASSYGDRRHTGELFF
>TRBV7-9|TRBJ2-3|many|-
TGTGCCAGCAGCTTACAAGCGGGCACGGATACGCAGTATTTT
CASSLQAGTDTQYF
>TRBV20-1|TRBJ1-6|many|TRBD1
TGCAGTGCCCTAGTCCCGGGACAGGGTAATTCACCCCTCCACTTT
CSALVPGQGNSPLHF
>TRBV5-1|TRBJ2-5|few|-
TGCGCCAGCAGCAGCAGACCCCCTCAAGAGACCCAGTACTTC
CASSSRPPQETQYF
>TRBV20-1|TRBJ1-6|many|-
TGCAGTGCCCGGTCGGGCTCCTATAATTCACCCCTCCACTTT
CSARSGSYNSPLHF
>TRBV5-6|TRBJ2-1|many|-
TGTGCCAGCAGCTTGTTAAAAGCGTTCGCTTTCAATGAGCAGTTCTTC
CASSLLKAFAFNEQFF
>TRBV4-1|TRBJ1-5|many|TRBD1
TGCGCCAGCAGCCAGTCTACAGGGGACAATCAGCCCCAGCATTTT
CASSQSTGDNQPQHF
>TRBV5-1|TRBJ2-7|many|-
TGCGCCAGCAGCTTGGGGCAGGATGAGCAGTACTTC
CASSLGQDEQYF
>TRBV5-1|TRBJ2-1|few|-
TGCGCCAGCAGACAAACCCCAAGTCTTAATGAGCAGTTCTTC
CASRQTPSLNEQFF
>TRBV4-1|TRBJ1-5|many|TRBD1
TGCGCCAGCAGCCAAGGGGACAGGGTGTTTCAGCCCCAGCATTTT
CASSQGDRVFQPQHF
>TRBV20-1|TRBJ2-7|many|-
TGCAGTGCTAGAGATCAGGGCTGGCTAAACCGGCCCTACGAGCAGTACTTC
CSARDQGWLNRPYEQYF
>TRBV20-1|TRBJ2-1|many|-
TGCAGTGCTAGAAAGGAGGGGGGGCCATACAATGAGCAGTTCTTC
CSARKEGGPYNEQFF
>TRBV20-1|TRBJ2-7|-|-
TGCAGTGCAGACAATCAGGGGGGCGAGCAGTACTTC
CSADNQGGEQYF
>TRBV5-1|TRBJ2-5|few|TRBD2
TGCGCCAGCAGCTTGGGATTAGCGGGAGATAAAGAGACCCAGTACTTC
CASSLGLAGDKETQYF
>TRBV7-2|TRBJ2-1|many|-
TGTGCCAGCAGCTTGCGTCTAACCGGGACACAAAGCTCCTACAATGAGCAGTTCTTC
CASSLRLTGTQSSYNEQFF